These 30 T cell receptor beta chains originate from one sample sequenced in a study of CD8 T cells in ankylosing spondylitis. TCRdb re-called the 5' RACE reads through MiXCR, storing one row per CDR3 protein. The table has approximately 140,000 distinct CDR3 sequences, 7% to 10% seen once. The sequencing sample was made of blood, either unsorted or a sorted T cell fraction (not recorded which). Every receptor here comes from a male donor with ankylosing spondylitis or in good health (not recorded which).

This clonotype has a count of ten or more. V gene TRBV6-2 or TRBV6-3 combines with J gene TRBJ2-3; D gene unclear. Germline V gives CDR1 MNHEY, CDR2 SVGEGT. The V end was cut by 0 bases, the J end by 2 bases, with 9 bases between. The CDR3 has 15 amino acids. DNA of the CDR3: TGTGCCAGCAGTTACTCCGGGCCCTACACAGATACGCAGTATTTT. It is translated as CASSYSGPYTDTQYF.

The table lists this clonotype with a count of one. V gene TRBV7-3 combines with J gene TRBJ2-1; 9 nucleotides align to TRBD1. The junction had 0 bases not matched to a gene; V was cut back by 8 bases and J by 1 base. The CDR3 loop spans 13 amino acids. From germline, CDR1 is SGHTA and CDR2 FQGTGA. The CDR3 coding sequence is TGTGCCAGCGACAGGGGGTCCTACAATGAGCAGTTCTTC. It codes for CASDRGSYNEQFF.

This clonotype was observed at least ten times. This chain uses TRBV2 with TRBJ2-4, with D possibly being TRBD2 (5 bases). There are 15 residues in the CDR3. V lost 3 bases and J 0 bases, leaving 9 bases between the germline ends. Germline V CDR1 and CDR2: SNHLY, FYNNEI. DNA for the CDR3: TGTGCCAGCAGTGAGACCGGACTAGCCAAAAACATTCAGTACTTC. Translation: CASSETGLAKNIQYF.

In this sample, this clonotype turned up a few times. The V gene is TRBV4-3, the J gene TRBJ2-7; D is possibly TRBD2 (6 bases). This CDR3 is 16 amino acids long. Germline CDR1 is LGHNA and CDR2 is YSLEER. V was pared by 0 bases and J by 2 bases, with 14 bases between. CDR3 residues: CASSQEVVAAAYEQYF. The CDR3 coding sequence is TGCGCCAGCAGCCAAGAAGTGGTAGCGGCTGCCTACGAGCAGTACTTC.

At least ten counts were recorded for this clonotype. This sequence joins TRBV28 and TRBJ2-7; 7 nucleotides agree with TRBD2. Germline CDR1 is MDHEN and CDR2 is SYDVKM. Germline trimming cut 3 bases from V and 6 bases from J; bases unmatched to any gene: 8. The CDR3 runs to 14 residues. CDR3 amino acids: CASSFTLAVGEQYF. The CDR3 nucleotides read TGTGCCAGCAGTTTTACCCTAGCGGTTGGCGAGCAGTACTTC.

This clonotype was detected many times. The chain employs TRBV11-2 and TRBJ1-2; 11 nucleotides agree with TRBD1. The junction had 8 bases not matched to a gene; V was cut back by 0 bases and J by 8 bases. Germline CDR1 and CDR2: SGHAT and FQNNGV. This CDR3 is built from 16 residues. CDR3 nucleotides: TGTGCCAGCAGCTTAGATCCCCAGGACAGGGGGCGAGGCTACACCTTC. It encodes CASSLDPQDRGRGYTF.

The chain uses TRBV28 and TRBJ2-2; D not resolved. The V gene lost 6 bases and the J gene lost 1 base, with 12 bases spanning the gap. Looked up from germline, CDR1 is MDHEN and CDR2 is SYDVKM. The CDR3 covers 15 residues. The CDR3 protein is CASRISIGNTGELFF. The CDR3 DNA is TGTGCCAGCAGGATCTCCATAGGGAACACCGGGGAGCTGTTTTTT.

V is TRBV7-2 and J is TRBJ2-3, with 8 bases matching TRBD2. V lost 10 bases and J lost 4; bases outside the gene matches: 10. Germline V CDR1 and CDR2: SGHTA, FQGNSA. This CDR3 has 14 amino acids. The CDR3 DNA reads TGTGCCACAAGGAGGGGACTAGTCTCAGATACGCAGTATTTT. It yields the protein CATRRGLVSDTQYF.

The table lists this clonotype with a few counts. The V call is TRBV28, the J call TRBJ2-2; TRBD1 agrees at 7 bases. The V gene end was trimmed by 4 bases and the J gene end by 1 base; junction bases not matched to a gene: 6. Looked up from germline, CDR1 is MDHEN and CDR2 is SYDVKM. CDR3 size: 16 residues. The CDR3 reads CASSSGQTMNTGELFF. CDR3 in DNA: TGTGCCAGCAGTTCGGGACAGACGATGAACACCGGGGAGCTGTTTTTT.

This rearrangement joins TRBV5-1 to TRBJ1-1, with 7 bases that match TRBD1. CDR1 is SGHRS and CDR2 is YFSETQ in the germline V gene. This CDR3 is 14 amino acids long. V lost 3 bases and J lost 0; bases outside the gene matches: 2. For the CDR3, the DNA is TGCGCCAGCAGCTCTACAGGGGTGAACACTGAAGCTTTCTTT. Residues: CASSSTGVNTEAFF.

The chain couples TRBV12-3 or TRBV12-4 to TRBJ2-2; 8 positions match TRBD2. This CDR3 is built from 19 residues. V lost 5 bases to trimming and J lost 10 bases; unmatched junction nucleotides: 24. CDR3 sequence reads: CASSPTPMITPTSVMELFF. The CDR3 DNA follows: TGTGCCAGCAGTCCTACCCCGATGATAACTCCGACTAGCGTAATGGAGCTGTTTTTT.

This clonotype has a count of ten or more. The rearrangement links TRBV6-2 or TRBV6-3 to TRBJ1-1; D perhaps matches TRBD1 (5 bases). The CDR3 has 14 amino acids. Germline V gene data show CDR1 as MNHEY and CDR2 as SVGEGT. Trimming shortened V by 7 bases and J by 0 bases, and 12 bases separated the two germline ends. DNA of the CDR3: TGTGCCAGCACCCAGGGCAGGCTGAACACTGAAGCTTTCTTT. This codes for CASTQGRLNTEAFF.

This clonotype was observed a handful of times. The CDR3 DNA sequence: TGCAGCGCACTGACAGGGAGAGAGACCCAGTACTTC. It translates to CSALTGRETQYF. The chain recombines TRBV29-1 with TRBJ2-5; TRBD1 matches 7 bases. Germline V CDR1 and CDR2: SQVTM, ANQGSEA. The CDR3 is made up of 12 amino acids. Trimming removed 7 bases from V and 4 bases from J; junction bases left unmatched: 6.

This clonotype occurred a few times. The chain is built from TRBV12-3 or TRBV12-4 and TRBJ2-2, with 7 bases matching TRBD1. The V segment lost 5 bases and the J segment 4 bases; nucleotides outside the gene matches: 4. CDR3 length equals 14 residues. Here the CDR3 reads CASSRQGVTGELFF. In nucleotides, the CDR3 is TGTGCCAGCAGTCGACAGGGCGTCACCGGGGAGCTGTTTTTT.

This clonotype came up a few times. The V call is TRBV5-5, the J call TRBJ2-2; a possible D gene is TRBD2 (6 bases). V lost 0 bases, J lost 1 base, and 10 bases lay in between. The CDR3 is 16 amino acids. The V gene's germline CDR1 is SGHKS and CDR2 YYEKEE (reference sequence). The CDR3 loop is CASSLESGGNTGELFF. As DNA, the CDR3 is TGTGCCAGCAGCTTGGAATCCGGGGGGAACACCGGGGAGCTGTTTTTT.

Ten or more counts support this clonotype. This sequence joins TRBV5-1 and TRBJ2-3; D not resolved. The germline V and J ends were trimmed by 0 bases and 4 bases, with 15 bases remaining between them. The CDR3 runs to 16 residues. CDR1 and CDR2 (germline): SGHRS, YFSETQ. The CDR3 reads CASSLASLPPADTQYF. CDR3 in DNA: TGCGCCAGCAGCTTGGCGAGCCTTCCCCCCGCAGATACGCAGTATTTT.

With respect to this clonotype: Since a much larger clone is just one base distant, this may be a read error. This chain links TRBV7-2 with TRBJ1-2; D is undetermined. The CDR3 has 11 amino acids. CDR1 and CDR2 from the germline V gene are SGHTA and FQGNSA. Trimming took off 3 bases at V and 6 bases at J, with 5 bases between the two ends. In nucleotides, the CDR3 is TGTGCCAGCAGCTTGGATCATGGCTACACCTTC. As protein: CASSLDHGYTF. The full variable domain, in which reference TRBV7-2 and TRBJ1-2 provide the parts outside the CDR3, is GAGVSQSPSNKVTEKGKDVELRCDPISGHTALYWYRQSLGQGLEFLIYFQGNSAPDKSGLPSDRFSAERTGGSVSTLTIQRTQQEDSAVYLCASSLDHGYTFGSGTRLTVV.

The table lists this clonotype with many counts. The chain links TRBV7-8 to TRBJ2-7; 7 nucleotides align to TRBD1. Germline loops: CDR1 SGHVS, CDR2 FQNEAQ. Unmatched junction bases numbered 6, after V lost 5 bases and J lost 2 bases. This CDR3 has 14 amino acids. The CDR3 is CASSLRDSTYEQYF. Here the CDR3 DNA reads TGTGCCAGCAGCCTCCGGGACAGCACCTACGAGCAGTACTTC.

As to this clonotype: A read error may explain this, as a much larger clone is one base away. The chain employs TRBV11-1 and TRBJ2-2; a possible D gene is TRBD2 (6 bases). This CDR3 region has 15 residues. Looked up from germline, CDR1 is SGHAT and CDR2 is FQDESV (reference sequence). The CDR3 DNA reads as TGTGCCAGCACCAGCGGGCTCCCGAACCCCGGGGAGCTGTTTTTT. Protein: CASTSGLPNPGELFF.

This clonotype was seen at least ten times. The chain carries TRBV6-5 and TRBJ2-7; the D gene is possibly TRBD1 (5 bases). This CDR3 region has 14 residues. Germline V gives CDR1 MNHEY, CDR2 SVGAGI. V lost 0 bases and J 0 bases, leaving 6 bases between the germline ends. CDR3 sequence: CASSYSDNSYEQYF. CDR3 DNA sequence: TGTGCCAGCAGTTACTCGGACAACTCCTACGAGCAGTACTTC.

The table lists this clonotype with a few counts. A much larger clone is a single base away; this may be a read error. The CDR3 nucleotides are TGCTGTGCTAGTATGGGACTAGCGGGGAGAACAGATACGCAGTATTTT. Its translation: CCASMGLAGRTDTQYF. V is TRBV20-1 and J is TRBJ2-3; 13 positions agree with TRBD2. Germline CDR1 DFQATT, CDR2 SNEGSKA (reference sequence). The CDR3 loop spans 16 amino acids.

This clonotype has just a few counts. At one of its ends the junction is not consistent with the germline gene, which may arise from a read error. The chain uses TRBV20-1 and TRBJ2-5; 14 bases map to TRBD2. This CDR3 comprises 17 residues. Per germline, CDR1 DFQATT and CDR2 SNEGSKA (reference sequence). The CDR3: CCARGGLAGGAGETQYF. The CDR3 DNA sequence: TGCTGTGCTAGAGGTGGACTAGCGGGAGGAGCGGGGGAGACCCAGTACTTC.

This clonotype came up many times. CDR3 protein: CASSLAAGGPPTGELFF. Written as DNA, the CDR3 is TGCGCCAGCAGCTTGGCAGCGGGAGGTCCCCCCACCGGGGAGCTGTTTTTT. V is TRBV5-1 and J is TRBJ2-2; 9 nucleotides match TRBD2. Germline V gene lookup returns CDR1 SGHRS and CDR2 YFSETQ. Trimming cost V 0 bases and J 4 bases; bases outside gene matches: 7. The CDR3 runs to 17 residues.

This clonotype showed up just a few times. This chain uses TRBV25-1 with TRBJ2-5; D unclear. Germline loops: CDR1 MGHDK, CDR2 SYGVNS. CDR3 length: 12 amino acids. V lost 6 bases, J lost 4 bases, and 9 bases lay in between. In DNA, the CDR3 is TGTGCCAGCAGACGGCAGACAGAGACCCAGTACTTC. Translating it yields CASRRQTETQYF.

This clonotype has at least ten counts. The chain couples TRBV20-1 to TRBJ2-1, with 14 nucleotides matching TRBD2. Germline trimming cut 5 bases from V and 5 bases from J; bases unmatched to any gene: 8. The CDR3 extends over 16 amino acids. Germline loops: CDR1 DFQATT, CDR2 SNEGSKA (reference sequence). The CDR3 here is CSAPSGTSGRDNEQFF. The CDR3 DNA sequence: TGCAGTGCTCCCTCCGGGACTAGCGGGAGAGACAATGAGCAGTTCTTC.

This clonotype was picked up many times. This chain uses TRBV15 with TRBJ2-4; D perhaps matches TRBD2 (7 bases). Trimming pared 0 bases from V and 7 bases from J, leaving 19 bases between. The CDR3 is made up of 17 amino acids. Germline loops: CDR1 LNHNV, CDR2 YYDKDF (reference sequence). CDR3 DNA sequence: TGTGCCACCAGCAGAGATTTGGACGGGGGAGGGGGGAACATTCAGTACTTC. It yields the protein CATSRDLDGGGGNIQYF.

V usage is TRBV5-1 and J usage is TRBJ1-2; D is possibly TRBD1 (6 bases). The V gene's germline CDR1 is SGHRS and CDR2 YFSETQ. V dropped 0 bases and J dropped 8 bases, with 23 bases sitting between them. The CDR3 spans 17 residues. For the CDR3, the DNA is TGCGCCAGCAGCTTGGATAGGACAGCGCAAATATTGGGAGGCTACACCTTC. It is translated as CASSLDRTAQILGGYTF.

This clonotype was detected only a few times. Its ends do not fully match the called genes, so a read error is possible. J is TRBJ2-6 and V is TRBV6-6; possible D gene TRBD2, 6 bases. This CDR3 region has 12 residues. Germline lookup yields CDR1 MNHNY and CDR2 SVGAGI (reference sequence). This CDR3 reads CAGKGGANGLTF. CDR3 in DNA: TGTGCCGGTAAAGGAGGGGCCAACGGCCTGACTTTC.

This clonotype was picked up many times. The J gene is TRBJ2-2, the V gene TRBV7-9; D perhaps matches TRBD1 (5 bases). The CDR3 totals 13 residues. Germline loops: CDR1 SEHNR, CDR2 FQNEAQ (reference sequence). V was clipped by 7 bases and J by 5 bases, with 11 bases between them. Here the CDR3 DNA reads TGTGCCAGCAATCTAGGGGTAACCGGGGAGCTGTTTTTT. It yields the protein CASNLGVTGELFF. The entire variable domain, with the rest obtained from reference TRBV7-9 and TRBJ2-2, is as follows: DTGVSQNPRHKITKRGQNVTFRCDPISEHNRLYWYRQTLGQGPEFLTYFQNEAQLEKSRLLSDRFSAERPKGSFSTLEIQRTEQGDSAMYLCASNLGVTGELFFGEGSRLTVL.

This clonotype was counted many times. The chain links TRBV20-1 to TRBJ2-4; D is undetermined. Germline lookup yields CDR1 DFQATT and CDR2 SNEGSKA (reference sequence). With 3 bases removed from V and 0 bases from J, the gap between germline ends came to 12 bases. CDR3 length: 15 amino acids. This chain's CDR3 is CSASPSRLAKNIQYF. For the CDR3, the DNA is TGCAGTGCTAGCCCCTCAAGACTAGCCAAAAACATTCAGTACTTC.